This T cell receptor beta chain was captured in a study of T cell responses to AZD1222 COVID-19 vaccine. V was shortened by 6 bases and J by 5 bases, with 13 bases between the two germline ends. CDR1 MDHEN and CDR2 SYDVKM come from the germline V gene. The CDR3 totals 13 residues. Profiling relied on immunoSEQ multiplex PCR, and the TCRdb table lists in-frame clones only, not all of them. Of about 120,000 clones in the sample, over 75% are singletons; the top ten hold 4% to 5%. This receptor was taken from an adult who received the MenACWY meningococcal vaccine as a control. This chain connects TRBV28 to TRBJ2-5, with D uncertain. The specimen was peripheral blood, collected 28 days after the second dose of the MenACWY control vaccine. The CDR3 loop is CASSLLDGETQYF. CDR3 sequence (DNA): TGTGCCAGCAGCCTTTTAGATGGGGAGACCCAGTACTTC.